This TCR beta chain was profiled in a study of T cell repertoires in cytomegalovirus infection. This clonotype was seen ten or more times. What it recognizes is unknown. TCRdb redid the calling of the reads with MiXCR, one entry per CDR3 protein. This sample has 300,000 or so distinct CDR3 sequences, with 25% found just once. This TCR was sampled from a human donor in good health (CMV status not recorded). Some clones in this sample may be carry-over from other donors' samples. This specimen was cultured PBMCs, taken from culture after CMV antigen stimulation.

CDR3 nucleotide sequence: TGTGCCAGCCGACCCTCGGGGACAGGGGGAAAACTGTTTTTT. Translation gives CASRPSGTGGKLFF. The chain recombines TRBV7-8 with TRBJ1-4; 11 nucleotides align to TRBD1. This CDR3 contains 14 residues. V gave up 8 bases and J gave up 10 bases; unmatched junction bases: 9. Per the germline V gene, CDR1 is SGHVS and CDR2 is FQNEAQ.